This T cell receptor beta chain was sequenced for a study of blood T cell repertoires in COVID-19. Per the original data handling: Reference gene primers were amplified, and this amplification served to estimate nucleated cell counts. TCRdb keeps only in-frame clones here, not all; method: immunoSEQ multiplex PCR. That table furnishes V, J and clone size, whereas the DNA furnished D and trimming. In the table there are about 350,000 clones, about nine tenths of which are singletons. The ends lost 3 bases at V and 5 bases at J; junction bases unmatched: 7. CDR1 is SGDLS and CDR2 is YYNGEE in the germline V gene. The CDR3 loop spans 16 amino acids.

The specimen sequenced was peripheral blood. The receptor's source is a woman in her 70s with COVID-19, enrolled during active disease. The gene calls are TRBV9 and TRBJ2-2; 10 bases are a match to TRBD1. The CDR3 loop reads CASSARQGAFTGELFF. For the CDR3, the DNA is TGTGCCAGCAGCGCCAGACAGGGGGCCTTTACCGGGGAGCTGTTTTTT.